These 15 T cell receptor beta chains were all obtained from the same sample, sequenced in a study of memory CD4+ T cells and cytomegalovirus serostatus. Assay: immunoSEQ multiplex PCR; the TCRdb copy retains only in-frame clones and omits some. Among 84,000 or so clones, 75% to 90% were seen once, and the ten largest hold less than 0.9%. The sort gate was single viable CD3+CD4+CD8-CD45RO+ cells for memory CD4+ T cells. The sequenced material came from memory CD4+ T cells from blood. The receptors originated from an adult in good health and CMV-seronegative.

V gene TRBV15 combines with J gene TRBJ2-2, with no clear D. The germline CDR1 and CDR2 sequences are LNHNV and YYDKDF (reference sequence). This CDR3 comprises 12 residues. The V gene lost 1 base and the J gene lost 7 bases, with 4 bases spanning the gap. The CDR3 reads CATSRGDGELFF. Here the CDR3 DNA reads TGTGCCACCAGCAGAGGGGACGGGGAGCTGTTTTTT.

The V and J genes are TRBV19 and TRBJ1-3; TRBD1 agrees at 10 bases. Trimming at V came to 6 bases and at J to 4 bases, leaving 9 bases not matched to a gene. There are 16 residues in the CDR3. Germline V gene data show CDR1 as LNHDA and CDR2 as SQIVND (reference sequence). CDR3 amino acids: CASRNPGQGPGNTIYF. DNA for the CDR3: TGTGCCAGTAGAAACCCGGGACAGGGGCCCGGAAACACCATATATTTT.

The chain joins TRBV5-1 to TRBJ2-3; TRBD2 agrees at 10 bases. Germline values: CDR1 SGHRS, CDR2 YFSETQ. J lost 3 bases, V lost 4 bases, and 2 bases had no gene match. The CDR3 length is 14 residues. The CDR3 DNA reads as TGCGCCAGCAGCGGGGGACTAGCGACAGATACGCAGTATTTT. Amino acid sequence: CASSGGLATDTQYF.

The chain uses TRBV28 and TRBJ1-2; D is undetermined. The CDR3 loop spans 14 amino acids. V lost 4 bases, J lost 5 bases, and 14 bases lay in between. CDR1 MDHEN and CDR2 SYDVKM come from the germline V gene. The CDR3 protein is CASSSRRRSYGYTF. CDR3 in DNA: TGTGCCAGCAGTTCCCGACGTAGGAGTTATGGCTACACCTTC.

The chain links TRBV7-8 to TRBJ1-2; D gene unclear. This CDR3 has 15 amino acids. Per germline, CDR1 SGHVS and CDR2 FQNEAQ. The ends were cut back, 5 bases at V and 4 bases at J, with 17 bases in the middle. In nucleotides, the CDR3 is TGTGCCAGCAGCCCGAATGGGGAGACGAGCTATGGCTACACCTTC. Translation: CASSPNGETSYGYTF. Based on the CDR3 plus reference TRBV7-8 and TRBJ1-2, the full variable domain is GAGVSQSPRYKVAKRGQDVALRCDPISGHVSLFWYQQALGQGPEFLTYFQNEAQLDKSGLPSDRFFAERPEGSVSTLKIQRTQQEDSAVYLCASSPNGETSYGYTFGSGTRLTVV.

This clone showed up just once. V gene TRBV7-8 combines with J gene TRBJ2-7; 9 bases line up with TRBD1. Germline-derived CDR1 and CDR2 are SGHVS and FQNEAQ. Germline trimming cut 8 bases from V and 6 bases from J; bases unmatched to any gene: 8. The CDR3 is made up of 13 amino acids. CDR3 sequence: CASSLGTGFEQYF. The CDR3 region has the DNA TGTGCCAGCTCGCTCGGGACAGGGTTCGAGCAGTACTTC.

V and J are TRBV30 and TRBJ1-2; a weak D match, TRBD1 (6 bases). The V end was cut by 1 base, the J end by 4 bases, with 13 bases between. Germline CDR1 GTSNPN, CDR2 SVGIG (reference sequence). The CDR3 has 14 residues. CDR3: CAWSGGASIYGYTF. The CDR3 DNA is TGTGCCTGGAGTGGGGGGGCTTCGATCTATGGCTACACCTTC.

The chain links TRBV6-5 to TRBJ1-2; D gene uncertain. The CDR3 has 15 residues. The germline V gene has CDR1 MNHEY and CDR2 SVGAGI. Trimming took 5 bases from V and 0 from J, leaving 13 bases between them. The CDR3 loop is CASSLETNTNYGYTF. The CDR3 DNA reads TGTGCCAGCAGTCTTGAGACTAATACTAACTATGGCTACACCTTC.

About this clone itself: The junction departs from germline at one end; a sequencing error may be responsible. The gene calls are TRBV7-2 and TRBJ2-5; the match to TRBD2 covers 11 bases. CDR3 length: 15 residues. The germline gives CDR1 SGHTA, CDR2 FQGNSA. The CDR3 nucleotides are TGTGCCAGCCGCTTTAGCGGGGGGGCTCCCGAGACCCAGTACTTC. Protein sequence: CASRFSGGAPETQYF.

The chain joins TRBV19 to TRBJ2-2; 11 bases are shared with TRBD1. Germline CDR1 LNHDA, CDR2 SQIVND (reference sequence). V trimming: 3 bases; J trimming: 3 bases; junction bases outside the gene matches: 0. The CDR3 is made up of 15 amino acids. The CDR3 DNA reads TGTGCCAGTAGTATGGGACAGGGGGACACCGGGGAGCTGTTTTTT. Its protein is CASSMGQGDTGELFF.

The chain combines TRBV9 with TRBJ2-1, with D possibly TRBD2 on 5 matching bases. Germline-derived CDR1 and CDR2 are SGDLS and YYNGEE. This CDR3 is 16 amino acids long. Trimming pared 0 bases from V and 7 bases from J, leaving 17 bases between. The CDR3 bases are TGTGCCAGCAGCGTAGCAGGTGGGATGATAGCGAATGAGCAGTTCTTC. Protein: CASSVAGGMIANEQFF.

This rearrangement joins TRBV7-2 to TRBJ1-4, with D unresolved. This CDR3 comprises 15 residues. Trimming stripped 5 bases from V and 6 bases from J, with 16 bases between. The germline CDR1 and CDR2 sequences are SGHTA and FQGNSA. The DNA of the CDR3 is TGTGCCAGCAGCACCCGACACAGTCCATATGAAAAACTGTTTTTT. This encodes CASSTRHSPYEKLFF.

The rearrangement links TRBV4-1 to TRBJ1-2, with D tentatively TRBD1 (5 bases). The germline V and J ends were trimmed by 2 bases and 0 bases, with 16 bases remaining between them. CDR3 length: 17 residues. Germline V gene lookup returns CDR1 MGHRA and CDR2 YSYEKL. The DNA for the CDR3 is TGCGCCAGCAGCCAACCTGGACGTGGGGGACCTAACTATGGCTACACCTTC. It encodes CASSQPGRGGPNYGYTF.

The chain employs TRBV5-1 and TRBJ1-1, with a possible D match to TRBD1 (5 bases). Germline assignment: CDR1 SGHRS and CDR2 YFSETQ. The germline V and J ends were trimmed by 0 bases and 4 bases, with 16 bases remaining between them. The CDR3 is 16 amino acids. CDR3 amino acids: CASSLAGGPGGTEAFF. CDR3 DNA sequence: TGCGCCAGCAGCTTGGCCGGTGGACCGGGGGGCACTGAAGCTTTCTTT.

The chain links TRBV18 to TRBJ2-5, with D tentatively TRBD2 (5 bases). Germline CDR1 reads KGHSH; CDR2 reads LQKENI. CDR3 length equals 13 residues. V was pared by 4 bases and J by 3 bases, with 9 bases between. This chain's CDR3 is CASSLGAEETQYF. The CDR3 coding sequence is TGTGCCAGCTCACTGGGAGCCGAAGAGACCCAGTACTTC. Filled out from reference TRBV18 and TRBJ2-5, the complete variable domain reads NAGVMQNPRHLVRRRGQEARLRCSPMKGHSHVYWYRQLPEEGLKFMVYLQKENIIDESGMPKERFSAEFPKEGPSILRIQQVVRGDSAAYFCASSLGAEETQYFGPGTRLLVL.